The 28 T cell receptor beta chains presented below share a single source sample, sequenced in a study of blood T cell repertoires in COVID-19. The protocol was immunoSEQ multiplex PCR, while the TCRdb copy is restricted to in-frame clones and leaves out a portion. This sample yields around 310,000 clones, of which over 85% are seen a single time; roughly 10% belongs to the top ten. Specimen: PBMCs or T cells enriched from blood (not recorded which). All receptors derive from a woman under 40 who had recovered from COVID-19.

The V and J genes are TRBV9 and TRBJ2-1; 10 nucleotides agree with TRBD1. The CDR3 extends over 17 amino acids. Trimming removed 4 bases from V and 7 bases from J; junction bases left unmatched: 14. CDR1 SGDLS and CDR2 YYNGEE come from the germline V gene. This chain's CDR3 is CASSPALGTGVGNEQFF. The CDR3 DNA is TGTGCCAGCAGCCCCGCTCTTGGGACAGGGGTGGGGAATGAGCAGTTCTTC.

The CDR3 nucleotides read TGTGCCAGCGGTAGGAGTGAATCCAATGAGCAGTTCTTC. This sequence encodes CASGRSESNEQFF. The gene calls are TRBV6-4 and TRBJ2-1, with D unclear. Trimming took off 8 bases at V and 6 bases at J, with 14 bases between the two ends. This CDR3 is 13 amino acids long. The germline V gene has CDR1 MRHNA and CDR2 SNTAGT.

The chain recombines TRBV15 with TRBJ2-7; 8 bases agree with TRBD2. The germline CDR1 and CDR2 sequences are LNHNV and YYDKDF (reference sequence). This CDR3 comprises 18 residues. V was pared by 0 bases and J by 3 bases, with 13 bases of the junction left unmatched. Here the CDR3 reads CATSRDVSGAGGDYEQYF. The CDR3 nucleotides read TGTGCCACCAGCAGAGATGTAAGTGGGGCGGGAGGAGACTACGAGCAGTACTTC.

The chain's CDR3 is CASTPGQGAGELFF. In DNA, the CDR3 is TGCGCCAGTACACCCGGACAGGGTGCCGGGGAGCTGTTTTTT. This chain connects TRBV5-1 to TRBJ2-2; the match to TRBD1 covers 8 bases. CDR1 and CDR2 (germline): SGHRS, YFSETQ. J was trimmed by 6 bases and V by 8 bases; bases with no gene match: 9. The CDR3 is 14 residues long.

V is TRBV18 and J is TRBJ1-1; D gene unclear. Per the germline V gene, CDR1 is KGHSH and CDR2 is LQKENI. Trimming took 3 bases from V and 5 from J, leaving 7 bases between them. The CDR3 is 12 residues long. CDR3 nucleotide sequence: TGTGCCAGCTCACCGGTGACAACTGAAGCTTTCTTT. Encoded protein: CASSPVTTEAFF.

This clone was recorded only once. The V call is TRBV24-1, the J call TRBJ2-1, with TRBD2 matching 9 bases. This CDR3 has 16 residues. V trimming: 1 base; J trimming: 4 bases; junction bases outside the gene matches: 4. Per the germline V gene, CDR1 is KGHDR and CDR2 is SFDVKD. The CDR3 coding sequence is TGTGCCACCAGTGATTTTGTAGCGGGAGTGTACAATGAGCAGTTCTTC. Protein product: CATSDFVAGVYNEQFF.

The J gene is TRBJ1-2, the V gene TRBV25-1; D possibly corresponds to TRBD1 (5 bases). Germline V CDR1 and CDR2: MGHDK, SYGVNS. This CDR3 region has 13 residues. Trimming took 3 bases from V and 5 from J, leaving 10 bases between them. DNA for the CDR3: TGTGCCAGCAGTGATGGGACTTTTTATGGCTACACCTTC. Residues: CASSDGTFYGYTF.

The chain carries TRBV30 and TRBJ1-1, with a possible D match to TRBD1 (5 bases). Trimming took 4 bases from V and 4 from J, leaving 16 bases between them. Germline CDR1 and CDR2: GTSNPN and SVGIG (reference sequence). CDR3 length: 14 amino acids. The CDR3 loop is CAWKLLLGGTEAFF. CDR3 nucleotide sequence: TGTGCCTGGAAGCTCCTACTGGGGGGCACTGAAGCTTTCTTT.

This clone was observed once. The rearrangement uses TRBV5-1 and TRBJ2-2, with a possible D match to TRBD1 (6 bases). CDR1 SGHRS and CDR2 YFSETQ come from the germline V gene. This CDR3 has 15 residues. Trimming removed 4 bases at V and 2 bases at J, with 12 bases between. The CDR3 coding sequence is TGCGCCAGCAGCCCTTCCAGGGGAAACACCGGGGAGCTGTTTTTT. Amino acid sequence: CASSPSRGNTGELFF. The full variable domain, its missing parts supplied by reference TRBV5-1 and TRBJ2-2, is KAGVTQTPRYLIKTRGQQVTLSCSPISGHRSVSWYQQTPGQGLQFLFEYFSETQRNKGNFPGRFSGRQFSNSRSEMNVSTLELGDSALYLCASSPSRGNTGELFFGEGSRLTVL.

The genes are TRBV18 and TRBJ1-5, with TRBD1 as a possible D gene (5 bases). This CDR3 is built from 17 residues. The germline V gene encodes CDR1 KGHSH and CDR2 LQKENI. Trimming stripped 3 bases from V and 4 bases from J, with 19 bases between. CDR3 sequence: CASSPLSVGALNQPQHF. The DNA of the CDR3 is TGTGCCAGCTCACCCTTAAGTGTTGGGGCACTTAATCAGCCCCAGCATTTT. The entire variable domain, with the rest obtained from reference TRBV18 and TRBJ1-5, is as follows: NAGVMQNPRHLVRRRGQEARLRCSPMKGHSHVYWYRQLPEEGLKFMVYLQKENIIDESGMPKERFSAEFPKEGPSILRIQQVVRGDSAAYFCASSPLSVGALNQPQHFGDGTRLSIL.

The chain joins TRBV7-9 to TRBJ2-1, with D perhaps matching TRBD2 (5 bases). Germline V gene sequence: CDR1 SEHNR, CDR2 FQNEAQ (reference sequence). The CDR3 length is 12 residues. Trimming took 6 bases from V and 6 from J, leaving 9 bases between them. CDR3 DNA: TGTGCCAGCAGTCAGCTAGCCAATGAGCAGTTCTTC. Residues: CASSQLANEQFF. The whole variable domain, remainder taken from reference TRBV7-9 and TRBJ2-1, is DTGVSQNPRHKITKRGQNVTFRCDPISEHNRLYWYRQTLGQGPEFLTYFQNEAQLEKSRLLSDRFSAERPKGSFSTLEIQRTEQGDSAMYLCASSQLANEQFFGPGTRLTVL.

The gene calls are TRBV11-2 and TRBJ2-1; a possible D gene is TRBD2 (5 bases). The CDR3 covers 14 residues. V lost 4 bases to trimming and J lost 9 bases, with 16 bases between them. Germline V gene lookup returns CDR1 SGHAT and CDR2 FQNNGV. This CDR3 reads CASSSLRESGEQFF. The CDR3 nucleotides read TGTGCCAGCAGCTCTCTGCGAGAGAGCGGTGAGCAGTTCTTC. The full variable domain, rest sourced from reference TRBV11-2 and TRBJ2-1, is EAGVAQSPRYKIIEKRQSVAFWCNPISGHATLYWYQQILGQGPKLLIQFQNNGVVDDSQLPKDRFSAERLKGVDSTLKIQPAKLEDSAVYLCASSSLRESGEQFFGPGTRLTVL.

The chain joins TRBV5-1 to TRBJ1-1, with a weak D call TRBD1 (6 bases). The CDR3 consists of 14 residues. Germline-derived CDR1 and CDR2 are SGHRS and YFSETQ. Trimming cost V 2 bases and J 7 bases, with 15 bases left between them. The CDR3 nucleotides read TGCGCCAGCAGCTTAGAACAGGGTTACGGTGAAGCTTTCTTT. Translation: CASSLEQGYGEAFF.

This clone was seen a single time. This chain links TRBV28 with TRBJ1-3; no clear D. V lost 4 bases and J 5 bases, leaving 12 bases between the germline ends. Germline V gives CDR1 MDHEN, CDR2 SYDVKM. The length of the CDR3 is 14 residues. The CDR3 loop is CASSWATSRNTIYF. CDR3 sequence (DNA): TGTGCCAGCAGTTGGGCGACAAGCAGAAACACCATATATTTT.

This clone was detected a few times. The rearrangement joins TRBV6-6 to TRBJ2-7; 11 bases map to TRBD1. There are 17 residues in the CDR3. CDR1 and CDR2 from the germline V gene are MNHNY and SVGAGI (reference sequence). With 5 bases clipped from V and 6 bases from J, the junction kept 15 bases outside the gene matches. The chain's CDR3 is CASSPRTGGADPFEQYF. The DNA for the CDR3 is TGTGCCAGCAGTCCAAGGACAGGGGGCGCGGACCCGTTCGAGCAGTACTTC.

A few counts support this clone. The J gene is TRBJ1-2, the V gene TRBV28; TRBD1 matches 8 bases. The CDR3 has 15 amino acids. Germline-derived CDR1 and CDR2 are MDHEN and SYDVKM. Losses at the gene ends were 7 bases for V and 4 bases for J; bases not matched to a gene: 11. The CDR3 here is CASIRTGTGLYGYTF. CDR3 nucleotide sequence: TGTGCCAGCATAAGGACCGGGACAGGACTCTATGGCTACACCTTC.

The chain employs TRBV5-6 and TRBJ1-6, with D possibly being TRBD1 (5 bases). The length of the CDR3 is 18 residues. The V end was cut by 0 bases, the J end by 4 bases, with 17 bases between. The germline V gene has CDR1 SGHDT and CDR2 YYEEEE. CDR3 sequence: CASSLGQGLAQYNSPLHF. Written as DNA, the CDR3 is TGTGCCAGCAGCTTGGGGCAGGGCTTAGCCCAGTATAATTCACCCCTCCACTTT.

This chain connects TRBV5-4 to TRBJ2-1, with D unclear. This CDR3 has 15 amino acids. Germline values: CDR1 SGHNT, CDR2 YYREEE (reference sequence). The V end lost 4 bases, the J end lost 3 bases, and 14 bases lay between the germline ends. CDR3 in amino acids: CASSPSNTLYNEQFF. DNA for the CDR3: TGTGCCAGCAGCCCCTCAAACACCCTCTACAATGAGCAGTTCTTC.

Here the CDR3 reads CASSQAGQGLNTGELFF. The CDR3 DNA is TGTGCCAGCAGCCAAGCTGGACAGGGGTTAAACACCGGGGAGCTGTTTTTT. V gene TRBV4-2 combines with J gene TRBJ2-2; 9 bases fit TRBD1. Trimming cost V 1 base and J 2 bases; bases outside gene matches: 5. CDR3 size: 17 residues. Germline lookup yields CDR1 LGHNA and CDR2 YNFKEQ.

This clone occurred once. The chain carries TRBV7-6 and TRBJ2-1; D call uncertain. CDR1 and CDR2 from the germline V gene are SGHVS and FNYEAQ. V was pared by 1 base and J by 0 bases, with 13 bases between. This CDR3 has 17 residues. In DNA, the CDR3 is TGTGCCAGCAGCTTAGTTCTTAGCTCCAGCTCCTACAATGAGCAGTTCTTC. Amino acid sequence: CASSLVLSSSSYNEQFF.

The CDR3 nucleotides read TGTGCCAGGACCGGGACTAGCGGGAGGAGCTCCTACGAGCAGTACTTC. Translated: CARTGTSGRSSYEQYF. The rearrangement joins TRBV2 to TRBJ2-7, with TRBD2 matching 15 bases. This CDR3 spans 16 amino acids. CDR1 is SNHLY and CDR2 is FYNNEI in the germline V gene. Trimming at V came to 9 bases and at J to 0 bases, leaving 6 bases not matched to a gene. Complete variable domain (other parts from reference TRBV2 and TRBJ2-7): EPEVTQTPSHQVTQMGQEVILRCVPISNHLYFYWYRQILGQKVEFLVSFYNNEISEKSEIFDDQFSVERPDGSNFTLKIRSTKLEDSAMYFCARTGTSGRSSYEQYFGPGTRLTVT.

In nucleotides, the CDR3 is TGTGCCAGCAGTTCCACACAGGGGAGCCAAGAGACCCAGTACTTC. It is translated as CASSSTQGSQETQYF. The rearrangement uses TRBV6-5 and TRBJ2-5; 7 bases match TRBD1. CDR1 is MNHEY, CDR2 SVGAGI, per germline. This CDR3 is 15 amino acids long. V dropped 4 bases and J dropped 1; count of bases not matched to a gene: 6.

This chain uses TRBV3-1 (or the pseudogene TRBV3-2) with TRBJ2-7, with TRBD2 identical over 13 bases. Germline loops: CDR1 LGHDT, CDR2 YNNKEL (reference sequence). CDR3 length: 16 amino acids. The V gene end was trimmed by 3 bases and the J gene end by 4 bases; junction bases not matched to a gene: 6. CDR3 amino acids: CASSHTGLAGEYEQYF. The DNA for the CDR3 is TGTGCCAGCAGCCATACCGGACTAGCGGGAGAGTACGAGCAGTACTTC.

The chain carries TRBV5-4 and TRBJ2-7, with D possibly matching TRBD2 (5 bases). From germline, CDR1 is SGHNT and CDR2 YYREEE (reference sequence). Trimming removed 0 bases at V and 6 bases at J, with 16 bases between. This CDR3 has 15 residues. This chain's CDR3 is CASSLAPAGQREQYF. DNA of the CDR3: TGTGCCAGCAGCTTGGCCCCGGCGGGCCAGCGCGAGCAGTACTTC. Full variable domain (rest looked up from reference TRBV5-4 and TRBJ2-7): ETGVTQSPTHLIKTRGQQVTLRCSSQSGHNTVSWYQQALGQGPQFIFQYYREEENGRGNFPPRFSGLQFPNYSSELNVNALELDDSALYLCASSLAPAGQREQYFGPGTRLTVT.

This clone was detected once. The CDR3 sequence: CAIRGTGGTDTQYF. DNA of the CDR3: TGTGCCATCAGAGGGACAGGGGGCACAGATACGCAGTATTTT. The chain is built from TRBV10-3 and TRBJ2-3, with 10 bases identical to TRBD1. V lost 6 bases, J lost 1 base, and 1 base stayed unmatched. This CDR3 region has 14 residues. Germline CDR1 is ENHRY and CDR2 is SYGVKD.

V usage is TRBV6-2 or TRBV6-3 and J usage is TRBJ2-5; D is uncertain. The CDR3 sequence is 16 residues long. The germline V gene encodes CDR1 MNHEY and CDR2 SVGEGT. Between the trimmed V and J ends, which lost 6 bases and 4 bases, there was a span of 21 bases. The CDR3 DNA reads as TGTGCCAGCAGCCAACGGCAGGCCCCATTAAGAGAGACCCAGTACTTC. It translates to CASSQRQAPLRETQYF.

The genes are TRBV4-3 and TRBJ2-7, with 7 bases identical to TRBD1. This CDR3 is built from 18 residues. Germline V gives CDR1 LGHNA, CDR2 YSLEER. V shed 2 bases, J shed 6 bases, and the junction held 19 bases outside the gene matches. The CDR3 spells CASSQKETGRSKVGEQYF. The CDR3 nucleotides are TGCGCCAGCAGCCAAAAGGAGACAGGGCGCAGCAAAGTTGGCGAGCAGTACTTC.

This rearrangement joins TRBV18 to TRBJ1-4; D remains unclear. V shed 2 bases and J shed 7 bases, with 17 bases lying between them. CDR1 and CDR2 from the germline V gene are KGHSH and LQKENI. The CDR3 spans 16 residues. CDR3 in amino acids: CASSPNPIHRGEKLFF. The DNA of the CDR3 is TGTGCCAGCTCACCAAACCCAATTCATCGCGGTGAAAAACTGTTTTTT.